What follows is one TCR beta chain and its context. A junction boundary mismatches the germline segment, possibly from a read error. The source of the sample is a study of shared clonotypes between healthy human individuals. CD4+ cells were split into CD45RA+ naive and CD45RA-negative memory subsets. Profiled with immunoSEQ multiplex PCR; TCRdb holds only in-frame clones, not every one. The table includes approximately 1.4 million clones, 95% to 99% detected once. Germline V gene sequence: CDR1 SGHRS, CDR2 YFSETQ. This CDR3 has 17 residues. J is TRBJ1-2 and V is TRBV5-1; 7 nucleotides agree with TRBD1. The source material was naive CD4+ T cells sorted from blood. Subset here: CD45RA+ positively selected. This clonotype was sampled from a man younger than 40 in good health. This CDR3 reads CASSLSPTGDFSYDYTF. CDR3 coding DNA: TGCGCCAGCAGCTTGTCCCCAACAGGGGACTTCTCCTATGACTACACCTTC.